This T cell receptor beta chain was obtained from a study of control samples from healthy donors and cancer patients. Trimming removed 2 bases from V and 8 bases from J, with 12 bases in between. Germline CDR1 and CDR2: SGHTA and FQGNSA. The CDR3 has 13 residues. Using immunoSEQ multiplex PCR, the repertoire was profiled, and TCRdb retains in-frame clones only, with some absent. The sample has 100,000 to 150,000 clones; more than 80% are singletons. The sequenced sample was blood. The TCR originated in a man aged 45-65 years in good health. J is TRBJ1-2 and V is TRBV7-2; D perhaps matches TRBD1 (6 bases). This CDR3 is CASSLQGQYGYTF. The CDR3 coding sequence is TGTGCCAGCAGCTTACAGGGGCAATACGGCTACACCTTC.